This is a list of T cell receptor beta chains from one sample in a study of blood T cell repertoires in COVID-19. Assay: immunoSEQ multiplex PCR; the TCRdb copy retains only in-frame clones and omits some. The sample contains about 200,000 clones, approximately 86% of which appear only once. Sequencing input: PBMCs or T cells enriched from blood (not recorded which). The receptors originated from a woman aged 30 to 39 who had been exposed to COVID-19. The CDR3 runs from the conserved cysteine through the conserved F or W. The order of the fields is CDR3 length, D gene, V gene, clone size, J gene, CDR3 protein, CDR3 DNA. D genes are given only for firm matches. The size field is filled for only some rows; it gives once, few, many or a size class.

length: 14
D: TRBD1
V: TRBV5-4
size: NA
J: TRBJ2-7
CDR3: CASSSTGSTHEQYF
DNA: TGTGCCAGCAGCTCGACAGGGAGCACCCACGAGCAGTACTTC

length: 15
D: TRBD1
V: TRBV5-1
size: NA
J: TRBJ2-7
CDR3: CASRAGTGGQDEQYF
DNA: TGCGCCAGCAGGGCTGGGACAGGGGGTCAAGACGAGCAGTACTTC

length: 12
D: NA
V: TRBV6-5
size: NA
J: TRBJ1-5
CDR3: CASSDTGLPQHF
DNA: TGTGCCAGCAGCGACACGGGATTGCCCCAGCATTTT

length: 19
D: NA
V: TRBV28
size: NA
J: TRBJ1-2
CDR3: CASSSAGSPRRLTNYGYTF
DNA: TGTGCCAGCAGTTCGGCCGGGTCCCCGAGGAGGTTAACAAACTATGGCTACACCTTC

length: 17
D: NA
V: TRBV12-5
size: NA
J: TRBJ1-5
CDR3: CASGVQEGVWGNQPQHF
DNA: TGTGCTAGTGGTGTCCAAGAGGGCGTCTGGGGCAATCAGCCCCAGCATTTT

length: 20
D: TRBD1
V: TRBV5-1
size: NA
J: TRBJ1-3
CDR3: CASSLVAGQGTAGPGNTIYF
DNA: TGCGCCAGCAGCTTGGTAGCCGGACAGGGGACCGCGGGGCCTGGAAACACCATATATTTT

length: 16
D: TRBD1
V: TRBV28
size: NA
J: TRBJ1-6
CDR3: CASSRDRRRVNSPLHF
DNA: TGTGCCAGCAGTCGGGACAGGCGGCGGGTAAATTCACCCCTCCACTTT

length: 14
D: NA
V: TRBV7-7
size: NA
J: TRBJ2-5
CDR3: CASSQIGGQETQYF
DNA: TGTGCCAGCAGCCAGATAGGCGGCCAAGAGACCCAGTACTTC

length: 14
D: NA
V: TRBV5-1
size: NA
J: TRBJ2-7
CDR3: CASTPGGEPYEQYF
DNA: TGCGCCAGCACCCCAGGCGGGGAACCCTACGAGCAGTACTTC

length: 14
D: NA
V: TRBV21-1
size: NA
J: TRBJ1-2
CDR3: CASSKDDRVHGYTF
DNA: TGTGCCAGCAGCAAAGACGACAGGGTCCATGGCTACACCTTC

length: 14
D: TRBD1
V: TRBV6-5
size: NA
J: TRBJ1-1
CDR3: CASSPRTGNTEAFF
DNA: TGTGCCAGCAGTCCTCGGACAGGGAACACTGAAGCTTTCTTT

length: 12
D: TRBD1
V: TRBV10-3
size: NA
J: TRBJ1-1
CDR3: CAIRQGDTEAFF
DNA: TGTGCCATCAGACAGGGGGATACTGAAGCTTTCTTT

length: 16
D: TRBD1
V: TRBV19
size: NA
J: TRBJ1-5
CDR3: CASSPRDRGTNQPQHF
DNA: TGTGCCAGTAGTCCCAGGGACAGGGGGACAAATCAGCCCCAGCATTTT

length: 14
D: TRBD2
V: TRBV10-3
size: NA
J: TRBJ2-7
CDR3: CAISESGGGYEQYF
DNA: TGTGCCATCAGTGAGTCGGGCGGGGGTTACGAGCAGTACTTC

length: 15
D: NA
V: TRBV6-5
size: NA
J: TRBJ1-2
CDR3: CASRLSTGIGRGYTF
DNA: TGTGCCAGCAGGCTATCTACAGGGATAGGGAGAGGCTACACCTTC

length: 14
D: NA
V: TRBV19
size: NA
J: TRBJ1-1
CDR3: CASSIYRSSTEAFF
DNA: TGTGCCAGTAGTATATACCGCAGTTCCACTGAAGCTTTCTTT

length: 13
D: NA
V: TRBV11-3
size: few
J: TRBJ1-5
CDR3: CASSLDGNQPQHF
DNA: TGTGCCAGCAGCTTAGACGGGAATCAGCCCCAGCATTTT

length: 12
D: NA
V: TRBV6-5
size: NA
J: TRBJ1-5
CDR3: CASRQGDQPQHF
DNA: TGTGCCAGCAGACAGGGAGATCAGCCCCAGCATTTT

length: 16
D: TRBD1
V: TRBV24-1
size: NA
J: TRBJ2-1
CDR3: CATSDSGTGGLNEQFF
DNA: TGTGCCACCAGTGATTCCGGGACAGGGGGTCTCAATGAGCAGTTCTTC

length: 16
D: TRBD1
V: TRBV2
size: few
J: TRBJ1-2
CDR3: CASSEPGTGDDYGYTF
DNA: TGTGCCAGCAGTGAACCCGGGACAGGGGACGACTATGGCTACACCTTC

length: 15
D: TRBD1
V: TRBV6-1
size: NA
J: TRBJ1-5
CDR3: CASSELYRGRQPQHF
DNA: TGTGCCAGCAGTGAATTGTACAGGGGTAGGCAGCCCCAGCATTTT

length: 14
D: NA
V: TRBV6-5
size: NA
J: TRBJ1-4
CDR3: CASSSGATNEKLFF
DNA: TGTGCCAGCAGTTCAGGTGCAACTAATGAAAAACTGTTTTTT

length: 16
D: NA
V: TRBV24-1
size: NA
J: TRBJ1-5
CDR3: CATGPGATSRDQPQHF
DNA: TGTGCCACCGGGCCAGGGGCGACATCGAGGGATCAGCCCCAGCATTTT

length: 14
D: TRBD2
V: TRBV5-5
size: NA
J: TRBJ2-3
CDR3: CASSFGGVTDTQYF
DNA: TGTGCCAGCAGCTTCGGGGGGGTAACAGATACGCAGTATTTT

length: 15
D: NA
V: TRBV19
size: NA
J: TRBJ1-5
CDR3: CASRSTSGGNQPQHF
DNA: TGTGCCAGTAGATCGACATCCGGGGGCAATCAGCCCCAGCATTTT

length: 13
D: NA
V: TRBV7-8
size: NA
J: TRBJ2-5
CDR3: CASSLRLVETQYF
DNA: TGTGCCAGCAGCTTAAGGCTAGTTGAGACCCAGTACTTC

length: 16
D: NA
V: TRBV5-4
size: NA
J: TRBJ1-2
CDR3: CASSSGEEGYTYGYTF
DNA: TGTGCCAGCAGCTCCGGGGAAGAAGGCTACACCTATGGCTACACCTTC

length: 17
D: TRBD1
V: TRBV5-4
size: NA
J: TRBJ1-2
CDR3: CASSLDTLTGSNYGYTF
DNA: TGTGCCAGCAGCTTGGACACTCTGACAGGGTCTAACTATGGCTACACCTTC

length: 14
D: NA
V: TRBV5-1
size: NA
J: TRBJ2-3
CDR3: CASSLGREADTQYF
DNA: TGCGCCAGCAGCTTAGGAAGGGAGGCGGATACGCAGTATTTT

length: 16
D: NA
V: TRBV27
size: NA
J: TRBJ1-5
CDR3: CASSPQLGTTGQPQHF
DNA: TGTGCCAGCAGTCCGCAATTAGGGACTACGGGTCAGCCCCAGCATTTT

length: 17
D: NA
V: TRBV25-1
size: NA
J: TRBJ2-2
CDR3: CASSEWGAVVPPGELFF
DNA: TGTGCCAGCAGTGAATGGGGCGCCGTTGTTCCCCCCGGGGAGCTGTTTTTT

length: 13
D: NA
V: TRBV28
size: NA
J: TRBJ2-2
CDR3: CASSPNFEGELFF
DNA: TGTGCCAGCAGTCCCAATTTTGAGGGGGAGCTGTTTTTT

length: 16
D: TRBD1
V: TRBV4-1
size: NA
J: TRBJ1-2
CDR3: CASSQELSTGFNGYTF
DNA: TGCGCCAGCAGCCAAGAGCTCTCGACAGGGTTTAATGGCTACACCTTC

length: 13
D: TRBD1
V: TRBV18
size: NA
J: TRBJ2-1
CDR3: CASSLDRANEQFF
DNA: TGTGCCAGCTCACTAGACAGGGCTAATGAGCAGTTCTTC

length: 15
D: NA
V: TRBV7-8
size: NA
J: TRBJ2-7
CDR3: CASSTQVGRTYEQYF
DNA: TGTGCCAGCAGCACCCAGGTAGGCAGAACCTACGAGCAGTACTTC

length: 14
D: NA
V: TRBV29-1
size: NA
J: TRBJ1-2
CDR3: CSVETGMVLYGYTF
DNA: TGCAGCGTTGAAACAGGGATGGTCCTCTATGGCTACACCTTC

length: 19
D: NA
V: TRBV27
size: NA
J: TRBJ1-6
CDR3: CASSTSGHGPRNPTGPLHF
DNA: NA

length: 15
D: TRBD1
V: TRBV9
size: NA
J: TRBJ1-2
CDR3: CASSGGTTGYYGYTF
DNA: TGTGCCAGCAGCGGAGGGACGACAGGGTACTATGGCTACACCTTC

length: 14
D: NA
V: TRBV5-1
size: many
J: TRBJ2-2
CDR3: CASSSLASGGELFF
DNA: TGCGCCAGCAGCTCGCTCGCTAGTGGCGGGGAGCTGTTTTTT

length: 16
D: NA
V: TRBV7-9
size: NA
J: TRBJ1-5
CDR3: CASSPARQLWNQPQHF
DNA: TGTGCCAGCAGCCCCGCCCGACAGCTTTGGAATCAGCCCCAGCATTTT

length: 13
D: NA
V: TRBV12-3/TRBV12-4
size: NA
J: TRBJ1-3
CDR3: CASSSVRGNTIYF
DNA: TGTGCCAGCAGTTCAGTCCGTGGAAACACCATATATTTT

length: 15
D: TRBD1
V: TRBV9
size: NA
J: TRBJ2-5
CDR3: CASSQTGGWQETQYF
DNA: TGTGCCAGCAGCCAGACAGGGGGATGGCAAGAGACCCAGTACTTC

length: 14
D: TRBD2
V: TRBV27
size: NA
J: TRBJ2-3
CDR3: CASSSGLAADTQYF
DNA: TGTGCCAGCAGTTCGGGACTAGCGGCGGATACGCAGTATTTT

length: 15
D: NA
V: TRBV27
size: NA
J: TRBJ1-1
CDR3: CASSLSRWRDTEAFF
DNA: TGTGCCAGCAGTTTATCCAGGTGGCGGGACACTGAAGCTTTCTTT

length: 15
D: NA
V: TRBV29-1
size: NA
J: TRBJ1-4
CDR3: CSATGPGVANEKLFF
DNA: TGCAGCGCTACGGGACCGGGAGTGGCTAATGAAAAACTGTTTTTT

length: 16
D: TRBD1
V: TRBV18
size: NA
J: TRBJ2-7
CDR3: CASSPLTTGSEYEQYF
DNA: TGTGCCAGCTCACCACTAACGACAGGGAGTGAGTACGAGCAGTACTTC

length: 12
D: NA
V: TRBV10-3
size: NA
J: TRBJ1-2
CDR3: CAISDGNYGYTF
DNA: TGTGCCATCAGTGACGGGAACTATGGCTACACCTTC

length: 14
D: TRBD1
V: TRBV27
size: NA
J: TRBJ1-2
CDR3: CASRGQGVHYGYTF
DNA: TGTGCCAGCAGGGGCCAGGGGGTTCACTATGGCTACACCTTC

length: 11
D: TRBD1
V: TRBV27
size: few
J: TRBJ1-1
CDR3: CASSLRLDRDF
DNA: TGTGCCAGCAGTTTAAGGCTGGACAGGGACTTT